These 22 T cell receptor beta chains came from one sample sequenced in a study of blood T cell repertoires in COVID-19. Sequencing used immunoSEQ multiplex PCR; TCRdb keeps in-frame clones, though not all of them. This sample carries 40,000 to 60,000 clones, about 92% of them seen once, and the ten largest clones take approximately 4%. The sample taken for sequencing was peripheral blood. These receptors were collected from a human donor in a cohort sampled during active COVID-19.

The CDR3 reads CASSPGQNKNIQYF. CDR3 coding DNA: TGTGCCAGCAGCCCGGGACAGAACAAAAACATTCAGTACTTC. The chain carries TRBV6-5 and TRBJ2-4; 7 bases line up with TRBD1. CDR3 length equals 14 residues. Germline assignment: CDR1 MNHEY and CDR2 SVGAGI. V lost 6 bases and J lost 3; bases outside the gene matches: 5.

The CDR3 DNA reads as TGCGCCAGCAGCTTGGATGCGGCAGGGTCGTATGGCTACACCTTC. Residues: CASSLDAAGSYGYTF. The chain uses TRBV5-1 and TRBJ1-2; possible D gene TRBD1, 5 bases. Germline-derived CDR1 and CDR2 are SGHRS and YFSETQ. The germline V and J ends were trimmed by 0 bases and 5 bases, with 14 bases remaining between them. The CDR3 has 15 amino acids.

The chain is built from TRBV5-6 and TRBJ1-2; 7 bases line up with TRBD1. V shed 4 bases, J shed 2 bases, and the junction held 2 bases outside the gene matches. Looked up from germline, CDR1 is SGHDT and CDR2 is YYEEEE. This CDR3 has 13 residues. The CDR3 spells CASSPTGNYGYTF. The CDR3 DNA is TGTGCCAGCAGCCCGACAGGGAACTATGGCTACACCTTC.

The V call is TRBV19, the J call TRBJ1-2, with 9 bases lining up with TRBD1. This CDR3 has 17 residues. Germline V gene sequence: CDR1 LNHDA, CDR2 SQIVND (reference sequence). Trimming at V came to 4 bases and at J to 0 bases, leaving 9 bases not matched to a gene. The CDR3 nucleotides are TGTGCCAGTAGTACCCGCACAGGGGGCCCCTCTAACTATGGCTACACCTTC. Protein: CASSTRTGGPSNYGYTF.

With respect to this clone: Other DNA sequences from this sample encode an identical CDR3 as well. This chain connects TRBV6-4 to TRBJ2-1, with a tentative D call TRBD2 (6 bases). With 0 bases removed from V and 0 bases from J, the gap between germline ends came to 6 bases. There are 15 residues in the CDR3. Per the germline V gene, CDR1 is MRHNA and CDR2 is SNTAGT. The DNA of the CDR3 is TGTGCCAGCAGTGACTCTAGCGGCTCCTACAATGAGCAGTTCTTC. It codes for CASSDSSGSYNEQFF.

This rearrangement joins TRBV4-1 to TRBJ2-7; 9 nucleotides match TRBD2. The CDR3 is 15 amino acids. The germline V gene has CDR1 MGHRA and CDR2 YSYEKL. With V trimmed by 1 base and J by 4 bases, 5 bases remained unmatched. The CDR3 bases are TGCGCCAGCAGCCAAGCCGGGACTAGCATTTACGAGCAGTACTTC. Translated: CASSQAGTSIYEQYF.

V is TRBV18 and J is TRBJ1-1; unclear D gene. The CDR3 spans 16 residues. Looked up from germline, CDR1 is KGHSH and CDR2 is LQKENI. V dropped 2 bases and J dropped 0 bases, with 13 bases sitting between them. DNA of the CDR3: TGTGCCAGCTCACCAAGATTGGCAGGTGTGAACACTGAAGCTTTCTTT. Translating it yields CASSPRLAGVNTEAFF.

The J gene is TRBJ2-6, the V gene TRBV2, with D tentatively TRBD2 (5 bases). In germline, CDR1 is SNHLY, CDR2 FYNNEI. V lost 6 bases to trimming and J lost 0 bases, with 18 bases between them. This CDR3 contains 18 residues. The CDR3 DNA follows: TGTGCCAGCAGGCGGACTCCGGCTCCAAGCTCTGGGGCCAACGTCCTGACTTTC. This translates into CASRRTPAPSSGANVLTF.

J is TRBJ2-7 and V is TRBV18, with TRBD1 as a possible D gene (5 bases). The V gene's germline CDR1 is KGHSH and CDR2 LQKENI. V was pared by 2 bases and J by 3 bases, with 5 bases between. The CDR3 consists of 12 residues. CDR3 nucleotide sequence: TGTGCCAGCTCACCAGACAGCTACGAGCAGTACTTC. Amino acid sequence: CASSPDSYEQYF. The full variable domain, completed using reference TRBV18 and TRBJ2-7, is NAGVMQNPRHLVRRRGQEARLRCSPMKGHSHVYWYRQLPEEGLKFMVYLQKENIIDESGMPKERFSAEFPKEGPSILRIQQVVRGDSAAYFCASSPDSYEQYFGPGTRLTVT.

The chain links TRBV28 to TRBJ2-2; maybe TRBD1 (5 bases). The length of the CDR3 is 13 residues. CDR1 and CDR2 from the germline V gene are MDHEN and SYDVKM. Deletions cut 8 bases from V and 1 base from J, with 8 bases between. The CDR3 region is CASGALNTGELFF. CDR3 sequence (DNA): TGTGCCAGCGGGGCCCTGAACACCGGGGAGCTGTTTTTT.

The chain couples TRBV5-1 to TRBJ2-2; 7 bases map to TRBD1. Unmatched junction bases numbered 16, after V lost 0 bases and J lost 5 bases. This CDR3 spans 19 amino acids. The germline V gene encodes CDR1 SGHRS and CDR2 YFSETQ. The CDR3 bases are TGCGCCAGCAGCTTGGACCCCCGCCTGACAGGGTGGCGAACCGGGGAGCTGTTTTTT. It specifies CASSLDPRLTGWRTGELFF.

The chain carries TRBV5-1 and TRBJ1-2, with a weak D call TRBD1 (6 bases). The CDR3 spans 14 residues. Germline CDR1 SGHRS, CDR2 YFSETQ. V was cut by 4 bases and J by 3 bases, with 13 bases left in between. For the CDR3, the DNA is TGCGCCAGCAGCAGGACAGCACTAGACTATGGCTACACCTTC. Translated, it gives CASSRTALDYGYTF.

CDR3 nucleotide sequence: TGTGCCTGCTCGAGGGGACAGCGAACAACTAATGAAAAACTGTTTTTT. Translating gives CACSRGQRTTNEKLFF. J is TRBJ1-4 and V is TRBV19; 7 bases match TRBD1. The ends lost 11 bases at V and 0 bases at J; junction bases unmatched: 12. CDR3 length equals 16 residues. Germline V CDR1 and CDR2: LNHDA, SQIVND (reference sequence).

V usage is TRBV6-5 and J usage is TRBJ1-5; TRBD1 matches 7 bases. The J segment lost 3 bases and the V segment lost 6 bases, leaving 8 bases of the junction unmatched. The germline V gene encodes CDR1 MNHEY and CDR2 SVGAGI. The CDR3 totals 15 residues. CDR3 in amino acids: CASRREGTANQPQHF. CDR3 coding DNA: TGTGCCAGCAGGAGGGAAGGGACAGCCAATCAGCCCCAGCATTTT.

V is TRBV19 and J is TRBJ1-1; D is possibly TRBD1 (5 bases). The CDR3 is 14 residues long. Germline CDR1 and CDR2: LNHDA and SQIVND (reference sequence). Trimming removed 8 bases from V and 4 bases from J, with 17 bases in between. This CDR3 reads CASSPNYRFTEAFF. The DNA of the CDR3 is TGTGCCAGTTCTCCCAATTACAGGTTCACTGAAGCTTTCTTT.

There are a few counts of this clone. V usage is TRBV7-9 and J usage is TRBJ1-1; D unclear. V dropped 10 bases and J dropped 4 bases, with 16 bases sitting between them. CDR1 and CDR2 from the germline V gene are SEHNR and FQNEAQ (reference sequence). CDR3 length: 13 amino acids. Here the CDR3 reads CATSRTRITEAFF. The CDR3 DNA follows: TGTGCCACCTCTAGAACAAGGATCACTGAAGCTTTCTTT.

The chain joins TRBV2 to TRBJ2-1; 9 bases map to TRBD2. V lost 6 bases to trimming and J lost 8 bases; unmatched junction nucleotides: 11. CDR1 and CDR2 from the germline V gene are SNHLY and FYNNEI. This CDR3 has 15 amino acids. This CDR3 is CASSPTGLARDEQFF. The CDR3 nucleotides are TGTGCCAGCAGCCCAACTGGACTAGCGAGAGATGAGCAGTTCTTC.

This clone occurred a few times. The chain employs TRBV12-3 or TRBV12-4 and TRBJ2-7, with TRBD1 matching over 7 bases. The CDR3 length is 13 residues. Trimming took 5 bases from V and 2 from J; bases not matched to a gene: 3. CDR3: CASSPQGAYEQYF. CDR3 nucleotide sequence: TGTGCCAGCAGTCCTCAGGGGGCCTACGAGCAGTACTTC.

The V gene is TRBV9, the J gene TRBJ1-6, with D perhaps TRBD1 (6 bases). The CDR3 runs 14 residues. The V gene's germline CDR1 is SGDLS and CDR2 YYNGEE. Trimming left V 4 bases short and J 6 bases short, with 11 bases between. In DNA, the CDR3 is TGTGCCAGCAGCTCCAGACAGGCTAATTCACCCCTCCACTTT. Protein: CASSSRQANSPLHF. Full variable domain (missing parts from reference TRBV9 and TRBJ1-6): DSGVTQTPKHLITATGQRVTLRCSPRSGDLSVYWYQQSLDQGLQFLIQYYNGEERAKGNILERFSAQQFPDLHSELNLSSLELGDSALYFCASSSRQANSPLHFGNGTRLTVT.

J is TRBJ2-3 and V is TRBV6-5; TRBD1 agrees at 8 bases. The CDR3 sequence is 15 residues long. CDR1 MNHEY and CDR2 SVGAGI come from the germline V gene. V was clipped by 6 bases and J by 5 bases; unmatched bases: 10. The CDR3 DNA sequence: TGTGCCAGCAGACTTGACAGGGGAGGAAGAGATACGCAGTATTTT. It encodes CASRLDRGGRDTQYF.

The genes are TRBV6-6 and TRBJ2-5; 11 positions agree with TRBD2. Trimming removed 5 bases from V and 1 base from J; junction bases left unmatched: 3. The length of the CDR3 is 15 residues. Germline assignment: CDR1 MNHNY and CDR2 SVGAGI (reference sequence). CDR3 residues: CASSGTSGLQETQYF. CDR3 nucleotide sequence: TGTGCCAGCAGTGGGACTAGCGGACTCCAAGAGACCCAGTACTTC.

V and J are TRBV5-4 and TRBJ1-2; D not certain. V was clipped by 1 base and J by 6 bases, with 13 bases between them. In germline, CDR1 is SGHNT, CDR2 YYREEE (reference sequence). The length of the CDR3 is 14 residues. The CDR3 is CASSLLGPTDGYTF. The CDR3 coding sequence is TGTGCCAGCAGCTTGCTAGGCCCTACGGATGGCTACACCTTC.